A selection of T cell receptor beta chains follows, all from one sample in a study of blood T cell repertoires in COVID-19. Libraries were prepared by immunoSEQ multiplex PCR; TCRdb keeps only in-frame clonotypes and omits some of them. This table has 390,000 or so clones, approximately 87% appearing once. The sample comprised PBMCs or T cells enriched from blood (not recorded which). These receptors were collected from a woman in her fifties or sixties who had recovered from COVID-19. Each CDR3 is given with its conserved first and last residue. The order of the fields is V gene, D gene, J gene, CDR3 DNA, CDR3 protein. D genes are given only for firm matches.

V: TRBV24-1; D: -; J: TRBJ1-1; DNA: TGTGCCACCAGTGGTCCGACTAAGAACACTGAAGCTTTCTTT; CDR3: CATSGPTKNTEAFF
V: TRBV10-3; D: TRBD1; J: TRBJ1-1; DNA: TGTGCCATCAGTGTGGCCCCCCAGGGGGCGAGGACTGAAGCTTTCTTT; CDR3: CAISVAPQGARTEAFF
V: TRBV28; D: TRBD1; J: TRBJ1-2; DNA: TGTGCCAGCAGTCCAGGGGGCCAAAGCTATGGCTACACCTTC; CDR3: CASSPGGQSYGYTF
V: TRBV27; D: TRBD1; J: TRBJ2-5; DNA: TGTGCCAGCAGTTATCGGGACAGGGTGGAGACCCAGTACTTC; CDR3: CASSYRDRVETQYF
V: TRBV9; D: -; J: TRBJ1-2; DNA: TGTGCCAGCAGCGGGAGGGAGTTCTATGGCTACACCTTC; CDR3: CASSGREFYGYTF
V: TRBV2; D: -; J: TRBJ1-2; DNA: TGTGCCAGCAGTGCTAGGGGGAATACCTATGGCTACACCTTC; CDR3: CASSARGNTYGYTF
V: TRBV2; D: -; J: TRBJ1-5; DNA: TGTGCCAGCAGTCTTGAGGGGGGGCTGGAACAGCCCCAGCATTTT; CDR3: CASSLEGGLEQPQHF
V: TRBV12-3/TRBV12-4; D: -; J: TRBJ2-7; DNA: TGTGCCAGCAGTACTACAGGTCTGTACGAGCAGTACTTC; CDR3: CASSTTGLYEQYF
V: TRBV5-6; D: -; J: TRBJ2-5; DNA: TGTGCCAGCAGCCCTACTACCGAAGAGACCCAGTACTTC; CDR3: CASSPTTEETQYF
V: TRBV2; D: TRBD1; J: TRBJ1-2; DNA: TGTGCCAGCAGAGGGTCCGGGACAGGGGATGGCTACACCTTC; CDR3: CASRGSGTGDGYTF
V: TRBV28; D: TRBD2; J: TRBJ2-1; DNA: TGTGCCAGCAGTACTTCTAGCGGGGGGACCTACAATGAGCAGTTCTTC; CDR3: CASSTSSGGTYNEQFF
V: TRBV25-1; D: -; J: TRBJ2-1; DNA: TGTGCCGCTAGCTCCTACAATGAGCAGTTCTTC; CDR3: CAASSYNEQFF
V: TRBV5-1; D: -; J: TRBJ1-2; DNA: TGCGCCAGCAGCTTGGGGGGCAGCAACTATGGCTACACCTTC; CDR3: CASSLGGSNYGYTF
V: TRBV7-8; D: TRBD1; J: TRBJ2-3; DNA: TGTGCCAGCAGCTTCACCGGGACAGGGCCCCCAGATACGCAGTATTTT; CDR3: CASSFTGTGPPDTQYF
V: TRBV6-5; D: -; J: TRBJ1-2; DNA: TGTGCCAGCTACATCCTGTTCCGCGGCTACACCTTC; CDR3: CASYILFRGYTF
V: TRBV28; D: TRBD1; J: TRBJ2-7; DNA: TGTGCCAGCGGCTCGGACCCCGGGACAGGGTTTTACGAGCAGTACTTC; CDR3: CASGSDPGTGFYEQYF
V: TRBV19; D: TRBD1; J: TRBJ1-4; DNA: TGTGCCAGTAGTGCACTGGGGACAGGGCCCGCAACTAATGAAAAACTGTTTTTT; CDR3: CASSALGTGPATNEKLFF
V: TRBV11-2; D: TRBD1; J: TRBJ1-3; DNA: TGTGCCAGCAGCGACAGGGATTCTACTGGAAACACCATATATTTT; CDR3: CASSDRDSTGNTIYF
V: TRBV6-5; D: -; J: TRBJ1-2; DNA: TGTGCCAGCAGTTCGGGACTAGACGGCTACACCTTC; CDR3: CASSSGLDGYTF
V: TRBV6-2/TRBV6-3; D: -; J: TRBJ2-1; DNA: TGTGCCAGCAGTTACAGCCCAGCCGGAGGGTACAATGAGCAGTTCTTC; CDR3: CASSYSPAGGYNEQFF